The 7 T cell receptor beta chains below come from one sample, sequenced in a study of cytomegalovirus exposure and HLA in healthy donors. PCR primers comprised 60 Vbeta and 13 Jbeta primers. Only in-frame clones appear in the TCRdb table, and some are missing; sequencing was by immunoSEQ multiplex PCR. Of fewer than 90,000 clones listed, just under 80% were seen once; the top ten hold 2.5%. The sequenced material came from PBMCs. These receptors were taken from a male donor in good health and CMV-seropositive.

The V gene is TRBV5-6, the J gene TRBJ2-7; 11 bases agree with TRBD2. V shed 3 bases, J shed 1 base, and the junction held 3 bases outside the gene matches. Germline CDR1 reads SGHDT; CDR2 reads YYEEEE. The CDR3 extends over 15 amino acids. DNA of the CDR3: TGTGCCAGCAGCTCTAGCGGGAGGATATCCTACGAGCAGTACTTC. It codes for CASSSSGRISYEQYF. The whole variable domain, filled in from reference TRBV5-6 and TRBJ2-7, reads DAGVTQSPTHLIKTRGQQVTLRCSPKSGHDTVSWYQQALGQGPQFIFQYYEEEERQRGNFPDRFSGHQFPNYSSELNVNALLLGDSALYLCASSSSGRISYEQYFGPGTRLTVT.

This clone was recorded a few times. The chain recombines TRBV14 with TRBJ1-4; D gene ambiguous. V was shortened by 4 bases and J by 7 bases, with 10 bases between the two germline ends. The CDR3 covers 13 residues. Per germline, CDR1 SGHDN and CDR2 FVKESK. CDR3 region: CASSRVRGEKLFF. The CDR3 region has the DNA TGTGCCAGCAGCCGCGTCCGTGGTGAAAAACTGTTTTTT.

The gene calls are TRBV27 and TRBJ2-3, with a tentative D call TRBD1 (5 bases). Trimming left V 2 bases short and J 5 bases short, with 8 bases between. This CDR3 has 13 residues. Germline V CDR1 and CDR2: MNHEY, SMNVEV (reference sequence). CDR3 sequence (DNA): TGTGCCAGCAGTTTAAGTAGGGGAGATACGCAGTATTTT. Translation: CASSLSRGDTQYF.

The chain joins TRBV5-6 to TRBJ2-1; 14 positions match TRBD2. Trimming cost V 3 bases and J 7 bases; bases outside gene matches: 6. This CDR3 has 16 residues. Germline CDR1 SGHDT, CDR2 YYEEEE. The DNA of the CDR3 is TGTGCCAGCAGCTACCGGACTAGCGGGAGGAATAATGAGCAGTTCTTC. This sequence encodes CASSYRTSGRNNEQFF.

The CDR3 DNA sequence: TGTGCCAGCAGCCCCGGTGCCACTAGCACAGATACGCAGTATTTT. Translating it yields CASSPGATSTDTQYF. The J gene is TRBJ2-3, the V gene TRBV5-6; no clear D gene. Germline V gene lookup returns CDR1 SGHDT and CDR2 YYEEEE. This CDR3 has 15 amino acids. V lost 4 bases to trimming and J lost 0 bases, with 12 bases between them.

This clone came up once. The rearrangement joins TRBV5-1 to TRBJ2-7; 7 positions match TRBD1. Looked up from germline, CDR1 is SGHRS and CDR2 is YFSETQ. The CDR3 has 15 residues. V shed 1 base, J shed 3 bases, and the junction held 7 bases outside the gene matches. The DNA of the CDR3 is TGCGCCAGCAGCTTGCAAGGGGACAGCTACTACGAGCAGTACTTC. Amino acids: CASSLQGDSYYEQYF.

This clone was picked up a small number of times. V and J are TRBV30 and TRBJ1-1; D remains ambiguous. Per germline, CDR1 GTSNPN and CDR2 SVGIG (reference sequence). Trimming pared 1 base from V and 1 base from J, leaving 10 bases between. The CDR3 totals 14 residues. The CDR3 DNA follows: TGTGCCTGGAGTGAGAGCGCTTCGAACACTGAAGCTTTCTTT. The encoded protein is CAWSESASNTEAFF.